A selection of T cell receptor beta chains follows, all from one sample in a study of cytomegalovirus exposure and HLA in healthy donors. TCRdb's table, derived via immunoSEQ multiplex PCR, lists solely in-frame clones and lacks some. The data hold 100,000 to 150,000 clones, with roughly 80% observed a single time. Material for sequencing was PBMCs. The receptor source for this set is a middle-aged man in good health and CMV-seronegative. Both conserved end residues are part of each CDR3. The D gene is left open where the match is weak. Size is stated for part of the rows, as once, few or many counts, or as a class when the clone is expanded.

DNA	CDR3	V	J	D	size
TGTGCCAGCAGCTTAGCGACAGTAGTCGATGGCTACACCTTC	CASSLATVVDGYTF	TRBV7-9	TRBJ1-2	-	-
TGCGCCAGCGCGGGGGGGGATTACAATGAGCAGTTCTTC	CASAGGDYNEQFF	TRBV5-1	TRBJ2-1	TRBD2	once
TGTGCCAGCAGCCCCGACAGCGGGGGTCAGCCCCAGCATTTT	CASSPDSGGQPQHF	TRBV7-9	TRBJ1-5	-	-
TGCAGCGTTTCCGGGACTGTCTACGAGCAGTACTTC	CSVSGTVYEQYF	TRBV29-1	TRBJ2-7	-	-
TGTGCCTGGAGAAACATGGCGAACACCGGGGAGCTGTTTTTT	CAWRNMANTGELFF	TRBV30	TRBJ2-2	-	-
TGTGCCACCACGCTAGCGGGAGTAGGTAACTCCTACAATGAGCAGTTCTTC	CATTLAGVGNSYNEQFF	TRBV10-3	TRBJ2-1	TRBD2	-
TGTGCCAGCAGTTACTCGTGGGCAGGTTCCTACGAGCAGTACTTC	CASSYSWAGSYEQYF	TRBV6-5	TRBJ2-7	-	-
TGTGCCAGTAGCGGGTCACAGGGCAAAAATTCACCCCTCCACTTT	CASSGSQGKNSPLHF	TRBV19	TRBJ1-6	-	-
TGTGCCAGCAGCTTAGGTGACAGGGGTCTACAAGAGACCCAGTACTTC	CASSLGDRGLQETQYF	TRBV7-9	TRBJ2-5	TRBD1	few
TGTGCCAGCAGCTTAGGGGAGGACCATGGAGAGACCCAGTACTTC	CASSLGEDHGETQYF	TRBV11-2	TRBJ2-5	-	-
TGCAGCGTGGGTTCCGGGACAGGGGGCCGTGAGCAGTTCTTC	CSVGSGTGGREQFF	TRBV29-1	TRBJ2-1	TRBD1	-
TGCGCCAGCAGCCATGGCCAGAATTCTCGGGAGAGGACAGATACGCAGTATTTT	CASSHGQNSRERTDTQYF	TRBV4-1	TRBJ2-3	-	-
TGTGCCAGCAGCTTAAGAGGACAGGGCACGGCTAACTCTGGAAACACCATATATTTT	CASSLRGQGTANSGNTIYF	TRBV7-8	TRBJ1-3	TRBD1	-
TGTGCCAGCAGTGGGGGGGGTAAGCCATATACAGATACGCAGTATTTT	CASSGGGKPYTDTQYF	TRBV2	TRBJ2-3	TRBD2	once
TGTGCCAACGGACAGGGGGACACCGGGGAGCTGTTTTTT	CANGQGDTGELFF	TRBV10-3	TRBJ2-2	TRBD1	once
TGTGCCAGCAGCTTAGGACAGGGGGCCTCTGGAAACACCATATATTTT	CASSLGQGASGNTIYF	TRBV7-2	TRBJ1-3	TRBD1	-
TGTGCCAGCAGCGTAGGCACTAGCACTGAGCAGTTCTTC	CASSVGTSTEQFF	TRBV9	TRBJ2-1	-	-
TGCGCCAGCAGCTTGGGGGGGGACTATGGCTACACCTTC	CASSLGGDYGYTF	TRBV5-1	TRBJ1-2	-	few
TGTGCCAGTACCCTCGTCCCCAGGACAGGGGGCTTGATTGGCAATCAGCCCCAGCATTTT	CASTLVPRTGGLIGNQPQHF	TRBV19	TRBJ1-5	TRBD1	-
TGCGCCAGCAGCACAGGACTAGCGGGGAACACCGGGGAGCTGTTTTTT	CASSTGLAGNTGELFF	TRBV5-1	TRBJ2-2	TRBD2	-
TGTGCCAGCAGCTTAGCGGCACAATACAATGAGCAGTTCTTC	CASSLAAQYNEQFF	TRBV7-6	TRBJ2-1	-	-
TGTGCCATCAGTGAGTCGACTCCCGGTAGCAATCAGCCCCAGCATTTT	CAISESTPGSNQPQHF	TRBV10-3	TRBJ1-5	-	-
TGTGCCAGGGGGGGCCAGGGGGCTCAAACTAATGAAAAACTGTTTTTT	CARGGQGAQTNEKLFF	TRBV2	TRBJ1-4	TRBD1	few
TGTGCCAGTAGTGCCCGGGACAGGGGAACACAGCCCCAGCATTTT	CASSARDRGTQPQHF	TRBV19	TRBJ1-5	TRBD1	-
TGCGCCAGCAGCTTGGAAGGGGGTTATGAAAAACTGTTTTTT	CASSLEGGYEKLFF	TRBV5-1	TRBJ1-4	-	-
TGCGCCAGCAGCTTGGGGGCAGGTATCGACGAGCAGTACTTC	CASSLGAGIDEQYF	TRBV5-1	TRBJ2-7	-	once
TGTGCCAGCAGCTTACCAGCGGGAGTCCTTAGCGATGAGCAGTTCTTC	CASSLPAGVLSDEQFF	TRBV7-8	TRBJ2-1	TRBD2	-
TGTGCCAGCAGTTCCGGGACTTCCCACAATGAGCAGTTCTTC	CASSSGTSHNEQFF	TRBV7-3	TRBJ2-1	-	once
TGCGCCAGCAGCTTGGCAGGGGTAAACTCCTACAATGAGCAGTTCTTC	CASSLAGVNSYNEQFF	TRBV5-1	TRBJ2-1	-	once
TGCGCCAGCAGCGACAGTACAGGGGCCAACGTCCTGACTTTC	CASSDSTGANVLTF	TRBV5-1	TRBJ2-6	-	-
TGCAGCGTTGAGGTCGGGACCTACGAGCAGTACTTC	CSVEVGTYEQYF	TRBV29-1	TRBJ2-7	-	-
TGTGCCAGCAGTTTAATGGGGACTAGCGGGGGGCTGGAGACCCAGTACTTC	CASSLMGTSGGLETQYF	TRBV28	TRBJ2-5	TRBD2	-
TGTGCCATCGGACAGTCTGGGAATCAGCCCCAGCATTTT	CAIGQSGNQPQHF	TRBV2	TRBJ1-5	-	-
TGTGCCAGCTCACCAGACAGGGAGTTTGAGCAGTTCTTC	CASSPDREFEQFF	TRBV18	TRBJ2-1	TRBD1	-
TGTGCCAGCAGCCCGACTAGCGGGACGTACAATGAGCAGTTCTTC	CASSPTSGTYNEQFF	TRBV6-5	TRBJ2-1	TRBD2	-
TGTGCCAGCTCTAAAGCCACCTATGGCTACACCTTC	CASSKATYGYTF	TRBV2	TRBJ1-2	-	-
TGTGCCAGCAGTGAATGGGGCGGGGGAGATTCCTACAATGAGCAGTTCTTC	CASSEWGGGDSYNEQFF	TRBV25-1	TRBJ2-1	TRBD2	-
TGTGCCAGTAGATGGGACAATATGAACACTGAAGCTTTCTTT	CASRWDNMNTEAFF	TRBV19	TRBJ1-1	-	-
TGCGCCAGCAGCTTGACAGTACCCACAGATACGCAGTATTTT	CASSLTVPTDTQYF	TRBV5-1	TRBJ2-3	-	-
TGTGCCAGCAGCTTAGCTAGCGGCCAAGAGACCCAGTACTTC	CASSLASGQETQYF	TRBV7-7	TRBJ2-5	-	-
TGTGCCAGCAAGTCGGGTATCTCCTACGAGCAGTACTTC	CASKSGISYEQYF	TRBV28	TRBJ2-7	-	few
TGTGCCTGGACGGATGGACAGGGAGCAAATCAGCCCCAGCATTTT	CAWTDGQGANQPQHF	TRBV30	TRBJ1-5	TRBD1	-
TGTGCCAGCATCGGTTACGTACAAGAGACCCAGTACTTC	CASIGYVQETQYF	TRBV2	TRBJ2-5	-	once
TGTGCCAGCAGCTTATTAATAGCGGGAGAGCAGAATGAGCAGTTCTTC	CASSLLIAGEQNEQFF	TRBV7-9	TRBJ2-1	TRBD2	-
TGTGCCAGCAGGCCACAGGGGGCGGGCACTGAAGCTTTCTTT	CASRPQGAGTEAFF	TRBV27	TRBJ1-1	TRBD1	-
TGTGCCAGCTCACCAACGGGACAGGCTGGCTACGAGCAGTACTTC	CASSPTGQAGYEQYF	TRBV18	TRBJ2-7	TRBD1	-
TGTGCCAGCAGCTTGGCCCGGGTTGGAGAGACCCAGTACTTC	CASSLARVGETQYF	TRBV5-4	TRBJ2-5	-	-
TGTGCCAGCAGCTTTAGCTGGGACATAAACTCTGGGGCCAACGTCCTGACTTTC	CASSFSWDINSGANVLTF	TRBV11-1	TRBJ2-6	-	-
TGTGCCAGCAGCCTGGGACTAGCGGCCTACGAGCAGTACTTC	CASSLGLAAYEQYF	TRBV11-2	TRBJ2-7	TRBD2	-
TGCGCCAGCAGCACACAGGGGGTTTCTAATGAAAAACTGTTTTTT	CASSTQGVSNEKLFF	TRBV5-1	TRBJ1-4	TRBD1	few
TGTGCCAGTACCGGACAGGGGGCTTACACCGGGGAGCTGTTTTTT	CASTGQGAYTGELFF	TRBV19	TRBJ2-2	TRBD1	-
TGCGCCAGCAGCCCCGCAGGGGGTTCCTACAATGAGCAGTTCTTC	CASSPAGGSYNEQFF	TRBV5-1	TRBJ2-1	TRBD1	once
TGTGCCAGCAGTTACATGTCAGGGGGAGGGGAGCTGTTTTTT	CASSYMSGGGELFF	TRBV6-6	TRBJ2-2	TRBD1	-